What follows are 25 T cell receptor beta chains derived from one specimen sequenced in a study of T cell repertoires in cytomegalovirus infection. Each CDR3 protein gets one entry after TCRdb re-called the reads with MiXCR. The table shows approximately 730,000 distinct CDR3 sequences, with under 35% occurring only once. Their antigens are not known. The specimen comprised cultured CD8+ T cells from PBMCs, sampled from culture after CMV antigen stimulation. Receptor source: a human donor in good health (CMV status not recorded). Some clones in this sample may be carry-over from other donors' samples.

The chain couples TRBV12-3 or TRBV12-4 to TRBJ2-5; no definite D call. CDR3 length: 13 amino acids. V lost 2 bases and J 2 bases, leaving 6 bases between the germline ends. The CDR3 loop is CASSLNAQETQYF. The CDR3 nucleotides are TGTGCCAGCAGTTTAAATGCGCAAGAGACCCAGTACTTC.

This rearrangement joins TRBV27 to TRBJ2-7; tentatively, D is TRBD1 (6 bases). Looked up from germline, CDR1 is MNHEY and CDR2 is SMNVEV (reference sequence). This CDR3 contains 16 residues. Trimming took 2 bases from V and 7 from J, leaving 21 bases between them. CDR3 DNA: TGTGCCAGCAGTTTACGCGGGCCCTTCGCAGGGGTTGAGCAGTACGTC. Its protein product is CASSLRGPFAGVEQYV.

A few counts support this clonotype. V and J are TRBV19 and TRBJ2-7; the D gene is possibly TRBD2 (5 bases). This CDR3 region has 17 residues. The V gene lost 5 bases and the J gene lost 1 base, with 21 bases spanning the gap. Germline assignment: CDR1 LNHDA and CDR2 SQIVND (reference sequence). In DNA, the CDR3 is TGTGCCAGTAGTTCTTATAGAGGGAACAGAACATCCTACGAGCAGTACGTC. It yields the protein CASSSYRGNRTSYEQYV.

Comment on this clonotype: Mismatch with germline at one junction end may stem from a read error. V usage is TRBV4-1 and J usage is TRBJ2-2; D is possibly TRBD2 (5 bases). CDR1 and CDR2 (germline): MGHRA, YSYEKL. This CDR3 has 16 amino acids. Here the CDR3 reads CASSPEGGSYTGELFF. The CDR3 nucleotides are TGTGCCAGCAGCCCCGAGGGCGGATCTTACACCGGGGAGCTGTTTTTT.

This clonotype was observed a handful of times. V is TRBV7-9 and J is TRBJ1-1; 8 bases map to TRBD1. Germline-derived CDR1 and CDR2 are SEHNR and FQNEAQ (reference sequence). The J segment lost 4 bases and the V segment lost 6 bases, leaving 7 bases of the junction unmatched. CDR3 length equals 14 residues. The CDR3 region is CASRPQGVSTEAFF. DNA of the CDR3: TGTGCCAGCAGACCACAGGGGGTGAGCACTGAAGCTTTCTTT.

With regard to this clonotype: One end of the junction is discordant with germline, which a read error may explain. This sequence joins TRBV7-4 and TRBJ2-7; a weak D match, TRBD1 (5 bases). Germline V gene sequence: CDR1 SGHVT, CDR2 SQSDAQ. The CDR3 is made up of 13 amino acids. DNA for the CDR3: TGTACCAGCAGACCAGACAGCACCTACGAGCAGTACTTC. Its protein is CTSRPDSTYEQYF.

This chain uses TRBV12-3 or TRBV12-4 with TRBJ2-1, with 10 bases fitting TRBD2. The CDR3 contains 15 residues. J gave up 4 bases and V 7 bases, and 7 bases lay outside the gene matches. This chain's CDR3 is CASNLSGGPYNEQFF. The CDR3 coding sequence is TGTGCCAGCAACCTTAGCGGGGGGCCTTACAATGAGCAGTTCTTC.

The chain uses TRBV6-2 or TRBV6-3 and TRBJ2-5; D gene ambiguous. CDR1 is MNHEY, CDR2 SVGEGT, per germline. CDR3 size: 12 residues. V was shortened by 4 bases and J by 4 bases, with 7 bases between the two germline ends. The CDR3 nucleotides read TGTGCCAGCAGTTGGCAGCCAGAGACCCAGTACTTC. The encoded protein is CASSWQPETQYF.

This clonotype was counted at least ten times. V usage is TRBV6-5 and J usage is TRBJ1-1; 10 nucleotides line up with TRBD1. CDR1 and CDR2 from the germline V gene are MNHEY and SVGAGI. Trimming at V came to 9 bases and at J to 4 bases, leaving 8 bases not matched to a gene. CDR3 length equals 14 residues. The CDR3 DNA reads as TGTGCCAGTCGACAGGGGGCTTTTGGCACTGAAGCTTTCTTT. Its translation is CASRQGAFGTEAFF.

The chain couples TRBV2 to TRBJ1-2, with D possibly TRBD1 on 5 matching bases. Trimming took off 11 bases at V and 4 bases at J, with 23 bases between the two ends. The CDR3 spans 15 residues. Per the germline V gene, CDR1 is SNHLY and CDR2 is FYNNEI. The CDR3 DNA sequence: TGTGCCGGCTACCGGGACGGACGAATTCCCTATGGCTACACCTTC. Translating gives CAGYRDGRIPYGYTF. The full variable domain, its missing parts supplied by reference TRBV2 and TRBJ1-2, is EPEVTQTPSHQVTQMGQEVILRCVPISNHLYFYWYRQILGQKVEFLVSFYNNEISEKSEIFDDQFSVERPDGSNFTLKIRSTKLEDSAMYFCAGYRDGRIPYGYTFGSGTRLTVV.

This clonotype was seen only a few times. The gene calls are TRBV27 and TRBJ1-5; possibly TRBD1 for D (6 bases). V lost 5 bases and J 4 bases, leaving 15 bases between the germline ends. CDR3 length: 15 amino acids. CDR1 and CDR2 from the germline V gene are MNHEY and SMNVEV (reference sequence). CDR3 residues: CASSPRGGKNQPQHF. The CDR3 DNA is TGTGCCAGCAGTCCCAGGGGCGGAAAAAATCAGCCCCAGCATTTT.

This chain joins TRBV19 and TRBJ2-1; a possible D gene is TRBD1 (5 bases). V lost 2 bases and J lost 2, with 10 bases in between. Per the germline V gene, CDR1 is LNHDA and CDR2 is SQIVND (reference sequence). CDR3 size: 15 residues. Written as DNA, the CDR3 is TGTGCCAGTAGTATAAACGCAGGGCCCTACAATGAGCAGTTCTTC. Encoded protein: CASSINAGPYNEQFF.

The chain employs TRBV11-2 and TRBJ2-1; unclear D gene. In germline, CDR1 is SGHAT, CDR2 FQNNGV. Trimming removed 0 bases from V and 15 bases from J, with 6 bases in between. The CDR3 loop spans 10 amino acids. The CDR3 coding sequence is TGTGCCAGCAGCTTAGATCGCGGGTTCTTC. Translation: CASSLDRGFF.

As concerns this clonotype: The junction departs from the called germline gene at one end, perhaps through a read error. This chain connects TRBV6-6 to TRBJ2-3; possibly TRBD1 for D (6 bases). The CDR3 runs to 14 residues. In germline, CDR1 is MNHNY, CDR2 SVGAGI (reference sequence). This chain's CDR3 is CASSPGQRTETQYF. The DNA of the CDR3 is TGTGCCAGCAGCCCAGGACAGAGGACAGAAACGCAGTATTTT.

At least ten counts were recorded for this clonotype. The chain links TRBV6-1 to TRBJ2-3; no clear D gene. V shed 5 bases and J shed 2 bases, with 20 bases lying between them. The germline CDR1 and CDR2 sequences are MNHNS and SASEGT. This CDR3 has 17 residues. CDR3 in amino acids: CASSRIVLGPITDTQYF. The CDR3 DNA sequence: TGTGCCAGCAGTCGAATTGTCCTAGGGCCGATCACAGATACGCAGTATTTT.

The chain joins TRBV20-1 to TRBJ2-3; D possibly matches TRBD1 or TRBD2 (5 bases each). This CDR3 is 12 amino acids long. Trimming removed 4 bases at V and 8 bases at J, with 13 bases between. The germline V gene has CDR1 DFQATT and CDR2 SNEGSKA (reference sequence). The CDR3 spells CSAIPGPLTQYF. The CDR3 nucleotides read TGCAGTGCTATCCCGGGACCCCTTACGCAGTATTTT.

CDR3 sequence: CASAAPGHKYNEQFF. CDR3 DNA: TGTGCCAGCGCAGCACCGGGACATAAATACAATGAGCAGTTCTTC. This chain joins TRBV7-9 and TRBJ2-1, with a possible D match to TRBD1 (6 bases). This CDR3 comprises 15 residues. Germline loops: CDR1 SEHNR, CDR2 FQNEAQ (reference sequence). V lost 8 bases, J lost 4 bases, and 18 bases lay in between.

Comment on this clonotype: This clone may be a read error of a much larger clone one base away. Here the CDR3 reads CASSPPRYYNEQFF. As DNA, the CDR3 is TGTGCCAGCAGCCCCCCGCGATACTACAATGAGCAGTTCTTC. The chain links TRBV7-8 to TRBJ2-1; D not certain. Germline assignment: CDR1 SGHVS and CDR2 FQNEAQ. CDR3 length: 14 residues. With 5 bases removed from V and 3 bases from J, the gap between germline ends came to 11 bases.

A few counts support this clonotype. The chain uses TRBV4-1 and TRBJ2-3, with D tentatively TRBD1 (6 bases). Germline CDR1 and CDR2: MGHRA and YSYEKL. This CDR3 spans 16 amino acids. Trimming shortened V by 5 bases and J by 4 bases, and 19 bases separated the two germline ends. This CDR3 reads CASSFRPHREADTQYF. CDR3 nucleotides: TGCGCCAGCAGCTTCCGACCGCACAGGGAAGCAGATACGCAGTATTTT.

A few counts support this clonotype. For the CDR3, the DNA is TGTGCCAGCAGCTTAGCACAGGGGGCAGGTTTCGAGCAGTACGTC. Translating gives CASSLAQGAGFEQYV. This sequence joins TRBV7-8 and TRBJ2-7; 9 bases line up with TRBD1. The CDR3 totals 15 residues. The V segment lost 0 bases and the J segment 6 bases; nucleotides outside the gene matches: 6. The V gene's germline CDR1 is SGHVS and CDR2 FQNEAQ.

This clonotype has more than one count but fewer than ten. The chain carries TRBV27 and TRBJ2-5, with TRBD2 matching 10 bases. Unmatched junction bases numbered 11, after V lost 5 bases and J lost 5 bases. The CDR3 runs 16 residues. The germline V gene encodes CDR1 MNHEY and CDR2 SMNVEV (reference sequence). The CDR3 region is CASSLLAGNLLETQYF. As DNA, the CDR3 is TGTGCCAGCAGTCTACTAGCGGGGAATCTGTTGGAGACCCAGTACTTC.

The gene calls are TRBV27 and TRBJ2-5, with D uncertain. The length of the CDR3 is 15 residues. V was pared by 6 bases and J by 2 bases, with 16 bases between. Germline V CDR1 and CDR2: MNHEY, SMNVEV (reference sequence). This CDR3 reads CASSLSWGRQETQYF. CDR3 DNA sequence: TGTGCCAGCAGCCTAAGCTGGGGTCGGCAAGAGACCCAGTACTTC.

The CDR3 sequence is CASSSTGGANTGELFF. The CDR3 DNA sequence: TGTGCCAGCAGCTCAACAGGGGGCGCGAACACCGGGGAGCTGTTTTTT. This rearrangement joins TRBV7-9 to TRBJ2-2, with 9 bases identical to TRBD1. The CDR3 sequence is 16 residues long. Germline CDR1 SEHNR, CDR2 FQNEAQ (reference sequence). The trim removed 4 bases at V and 0 bases at J, leaving 3 bases unmatched.

J is TRBJ2-5 and V is TRBV27, with TRBD1 as a possible D gene (6 bases). V was clipped by 4 bases and J by 4 bases, with 16 bases between them. Germline V gene data show CDR1 as MNHEY and CDR2 as SMNVEV (reference sequence). The CDR3 extends over 15 amino acids. In DNA form, the CDR3 reads TGTGCCAGCAGTTCAGGGACACAAGTGGGAGAGACCCAGTACTTC. Its translation is CASSSGTQVGETQYF.

The CDR3 spells CASSGGLETQYF. CDR3 DNA: TGTGCCAGCAGCGGGGGGCTTGAGACCCAGTACTTC. J is TRBJ2-5 and V is TRBV7-2; D tentatively fits TRBD1 or TRBD2 (6 bases each). Deletions cut 5 bases from V and 5 bases from J, with 9 bases between. CDR1 and CDR2 from the germline V gene are SGHTA and FQGNSA. The CDR3 is made up of 12 amino acids.